Listed here are 18 T cell receptor beta chains from one sample, sequenced in a study of cytomegalovirus exposure and HLA in healthy donors. It was with 60 Vbeta and 13 Jbeta primers that the PCR ran. TCRdb's table, derived via immunoSEQ multiplex PCR, lists solely in-frame clones and lacks some. The sample shows approximately 150,000 clones, approximately 77% of them seen only once. Source material: PBMCs. All receptors come from a female donor in good health and CMV-seronegative.

This sequence joins TRBV5-1 and TRBJ1-1; 7 bases align to TRBD1. J gave up 7 bases and V 4 bases, and 7 bases lay outside the gene matches. Germline CDR1 SGHRS, CDR2 YFSETQ. The CDR3 sequence is 13 residues long. DNA for the CDR3: TGCGCCAGCAGCGGCACCGGGACAGATGAAGCTTTCTTT. Protein product: CASSGTGTDEAFF.

The rearrangement links TRBV25-1 to TRBJ2-1; 15 bases align to TRBD2. The CDR3 runs 16 residues. The germline V gene has CDR1 MGHDK and CDR2 SYGVNS. The V gene end was trimmed by 0 bases and the J gene end by 7 bases; junction bases not matched to a gene: 1. The CDR3 DNA is TGTGCCAGCAGTGAATATGGGACTAGCGGGAGGAATGAGCAGTTCTTC. Protein sequence: CASSEYGTSGRNEQFF.

CDR3 region: CASSPSGPSSYNEQFF. CDR3 bases: TGTGCCAGCAGCCCCAGCGGCCCGAGCTCCTACAATGAGCAGTTCTTC. V usage is TRBV9 and J usage is TRBJ2-1; TRBD2 is a possible D gene (5 bases). Germline V gene lookup returns CDR1 SGDLS and CDR2 YYNGEE. Trimming removed 4 bases from V and 0 bases from J, with 14 bases in between. CDR3 size: 16 residues.

Of note for this clone: Germline and junction disagree at one end, which may indicate a read error. The V and J genes are TRBV20-1 and TRBJ2-7, with D hard to call. The CDR3 extends over 9 amino acids. The germline CDR1 and CDR2 sequences are DFQATT and SNEGSKA (reference sequence). CDR3 in DNA: TGCAGGGCTACCGACGAGCAGTACTTC. Translated: CRATDEQYF.

This chain joins TRBV5-1 and TRBJ2-7; 7 positions agree with TRBD1. The CDR3 consists of 13 residues. Per germline, CDR1 SGHRS and CDR2 YFSETQ. With V trimmed by 2 bases and J by 5 bases, 4 bases remained unmatched. CDR3 sequence reads: CASSFGQVNEQYF. The CDR3 region has the DNA TGCGCCAGCAGCTTTGGACAGGTTAACGAGCAGTACTTC. Filled out from reference TRBV5-1 and TRBJ2-7, the complete variable domain reads KAGVTQTPRYLIKTRGQQVTLSCSPISGHRSVSWYQQTPGQGLQFLFEYFSETQRNKGNFPGRFSGRQFSNSRSEMNVSTLELGDSALYLCASSFGQVNEQYFGPGTRLTVT.

The rearrangement links TRBV4-1 to TRBJ1-2; 7 positions match TRBD1. The CDR3 totals 14 residues. CDR1 is MGHRA and CDR2 is YSYEKL in the germline V gene. The V segment lost 4 bases and the J segment 2 bases; nucleotides outside the gene matches: 4. CDR3 residues: CASSRGGGNYGYTF. In nucleotides, the CDR3 is TGCGCCAGCAGCCGCGGAGGGGGCAACTATGGCTACACCTTC.

CDR3 residues: CASSQDTQAPPYEQYF. The CDR3 nucleotides are TGCGCCAGCAGCCAAGATACCCAGGCCCCCCCCTACGAGCAGTACTTC. The chain uses TRBV4-3 and TRBJ2-7; D unresolved. The V end was cut by 0 bases, the J end by 2 bases, with 14 bases between. Germline values: CDR1 LGHNA, CDR2 YSLEER. The CDR3 loop spans 16 amino acids.

This chain uses TRBV29-1 with TRBJ1-2; 10 bases are a match to TRBD1. Germline-derived CDR1 and CDR2 are SQVTM and ANQGSEA. V dropped 7 bases and J dropped 2; count of bases not matched to a gene: 4. This CDR3 is 13 amino acids long. The CDR3 DNA follows: TGCAGCGCTTCGACAGGGGGCAACTATGGCTACACCTTC. Its translation: CSASTGGNYGYTF.

V and J are TRBV5-1 and TRBJ2-5, with D perhaps matching TRBD2 (5 bases). The V gene lost 4 bases and the J gene lost 7 bases, with 17 bases spanning the gap. Germline CDR1 SGHRS, CDR2 YFSETQ. CDR3 length: 14 residues. The CDR3 bases are TGCGCCAGCAGCAACGGCCGGGGAGAAGGGACCCAGTACTTC. Translated: CASSNGRGEGTQYF.

This sequence joins TRBV5-6 and TRBJ1-1; D might be TRBD1 (6 bases). The CDR3 covers 16 residues. Germline-derived CDR1 and CDR2 are SGHDT and YYEEEE. V was shortened by 0 bases and J by 3 bases, with 15 bases between the two germline ends. The CDR3 region has the DNA TGTGCCAGCAGCTTGGAGGGGGTGCAAGGTTACACTGAAGCTTTCTTT. Its protein product is CASSLEGVQGYTEAFF.

J is TRBJ1-2 and V is TRBV19, with 8 nucleotides matching TRBD1. With 7 bases clipped from V and 4 bases from J, the junction kept 5 bases outside the gene matches. This CDR3 region has 13 residues. The germline V gene has CDR1 LNHDA and CDR2 SQIVND (reference sequence). The CDR3, as DNA: TGTGCCAGTACCTACGGACAGGGCTATGGCTACACCTTC. The encoded protein is CASTYGQGYGYTF.

The rearrangement links TRBV5-1 to TRBJ1-2, with a weak D call TRBD1 (6 bases). The V and J ends lost 5 bases and 4 bases respectively, with 12 bases between them. The CDR3 is made up of 13 amino acids. Germline-derived CDR1 and CDR2 are SGHRS and YFSETQ. The CDR3 DNA follows: TGCGCCAGCAGACTGGACAGTCTCTATGGCTACACCTTC. This encodes CASRLDSLYGYTF.

This chain joins TRBV18 and TRBJ2-1, with 12 bases fitting TRBD1. In germline, CDR1 is KGHSH, CDR2 LQKENI. Trimming removed 6 bases from V and 7 bases from J; junction bases left unmatched: 10. The CDR3 spans 16 residues. CDR3 loop: CASSLDRDRGLNEQFF. The CDR3 bases are TGTGCCAGCTCGCTAGACCGGGACAGGGGGCTGAATGAGCAGTTCTTC.

Of note for this clone: At one of its ends the junction is not consistent with the germline gene, which may arise from a read error. CDR3 sequence: CASSLEGAGELFF. CDR3 in DNA: TGCGCCAGCAGTTTGGAGGGAGCCGGGGAGCTGTTTTTT. The chain recombines TRBV5-1 with TRBJ2-2; possible D gene TRBD2, 6 bases. CDR3 length equals 13 residues. Germline CDR1 is SGHRS and CDR2 is YFSETQ.

In its sample, this clone was seen once. The chain uses TRBV27 and TRBJ2-1; 10 bases match TRBD1. The V gene end was trimmed by 5 bases and the J gene end by 7 bases; junction bases not matched to a gene: 14. There are 17 residues in the CDR3. The germline V gene has CDR1 MNHEY and CDR2 SMNVEV (reference sequence). The CDR3 region is CASSPQRVTGGRNEQFF. CDR3 nucleotide sequence: TGTGCCAGCAGTCCCCAGAGGGTGACAGGGGGCAGGAATGAGCAGTTCTTC.

This clone came up a few times. The rearrangement uses TRBV27 and TRBJ1-2; TRBD1 aligns across 7 bases. The CDR3 contains 15 residues. V gave up 6 bases and J gave up 3 bases; unmatched junction bases: 10. In germline, CDR1 is MNHEY, CDR2 SMNVEV (reference sequence). As DNA, the CDR3 is TGTGCCAGCAGCCCACTAGGGACAGACCACTATGGCTACACCTTC. Its protein product is CASSPLGTDHYGYTF.

The J gene is TRBJ1-1, the V gene TRBV10-2; no reliable D call. Trimming pared 5 bases from V and 5 bases from J, leaving 15 bases between. Germline V gene sequence: CDR1 WSHSY, CDR2 SAAADI. The CDR3 has 14 amino acids. CDR3 DNA: TGCGCCAGCAGTCCTTCTCCCGACGGGACTGAAGCTTTCTTT. Translating gives CASSPSPDGTEAFF.

The chain combines TRBV19 with TRBJ1-1; a possible D gene is TRBD1 (6 bases). This CDR3 spans 14 amino acids. The V end was cut by 5 bases, the J end by 4 bases, with 14 bases between. Per the germline V gene, CDR1 is LNHDA and CDR2 is SQIVND (reference sequence). This CDR3 reads CASSSWLGGTEAFF. The CDR3 nucleotides read TGTGCCAGTAGTTCGTGGTTAGGGGGCACTGAAGCTTTCTTT.